Below, 25 T cell receptor beta chains from the same sample are listed, as sequenced in a study of regulatory T cells in long-lasting Graves disease. CDR3-region Arm-PCR and iRepertoire HTBI primers produced the TCR beta libraries. TCRdb analysed the multiplex PCR reads with MiXCR anew, one entry per CDR3 protein. The table shows more than 300,000 distinct CDR3 sequences, with around 15% occurring only once. Time point defined: newly diagnosed GD, antithyroid drugs for less than 3 months. RNA from PBMCs was the source of the TCR library. The input for sequencing was peripheral blood mononuclear cells (PBMCs), taken at new diagnosis, from a patient treated with antithyroid drugs. These receptors all come from a female donor with Graves disease.

This clonotype was found many times. The chain joins TRBV6-1 to TRBJ2-3; no definite D call. V lost 7 bases and J 3 bases, leaving 14 bases between the germline ends. CDR3 length: 14 residues. CDR1 and CDR2 from the germline V gene are MNHNS and SASEGT. In DNA form, the CDR3 reads TGTGCCAGCAAACGACTCTCTGGGACAGATACGCAGTATTTT. Translating gives CASKRLSGTDTQYF.

J is TRBJ2-4 and V is TRBV7-2, with a weak D call TRBD1 (5 bases). Germline CDR1 reads SGHTA; CDR2 reads FQGNSA. The CDR3 spans 16 residues. V lost 2 bases, J lost 2 bases, and 13 bases lay in between. This CDR3 is CASSLTISGTKNIQYF. The DNA of the CDR3 is TGTGCCAGCAGCTTAACCATCTCAGGGACCAAAAACATTCAGTACTTC.

This chain connects TRBV12-3 or TRBV12-4 to TRBJ2-7, with D unresolved. CDR3 size: 11 residues. V dropped 5 bases and J dropped 6 bases, with 8 bases sitting between them. The CDR3 region is CASSPLLEQYF. Written as DNA, the CDR3 is TGTGCCAGCAGTCCTTTGCTCGAGCAGTACTTC.

Comments on this clonotype: It differs at one base from a far larger clone, so likely a read error. The genes are TRBV20-1 and TRBJ2-1, with D uncertain. The CDR3 loop spans 16 amino acids. The germline gives CDR1 DFQATT, CDR2 SNEGSKA (reference sequence). Trimming left V 0 bases short and J 10 bases short, with 22 bases between. The CDR3 DNA sequence: TGCAGTGCTAGAGATCGTAAGACGGAGAGATTCTACGAGCAGTTCTTC. The encoded protein is CSARDRKTERFYEQFF.

This clonotype was seen many times. V and J are TRBV19 and TRBJ1-2, with D hard to call. The CDR3 consists of 13 residues. Germline V lookup: CDR1 LNHDA, CDR2 SQIVND (reference sequence). The V end was cut by 3 bases, the J end by 7 bases, with 12 bases between. The CDR3 loop is CASSIDRWGGYTF. CDR3 nucleotide sequence: TGTGCCAGTAGTATCGATCGGTGGGGTGGCTACACCTTC.

This clonotype was recorded at least ten times. The V call is TRBV4-1, the J call TRBJ2-7; perhaps TRBD1 as D (6 bases). V was shortened by 3 bases and J by 1 base, with 13 bases between the two germline ends. The CDR3 covers 15 residues. Germline V gene sequence: CDR1 MGHRA, CDR2 YSYEKL. In DNA form, the CDR3 reads TGCGCCAGCAGCCACGATACAGGGTCTTCCTACGAGCAGTACTTC. Encoded protein: CASSHDTGSSYEQYF.

The sample holds many counts of this clonotype. The genes are TRBV24-1 and TRBJ2-7; D is unclear. Germline CDR1 reads KGHDR; CDR2 reads SFDVKD. Trimming left V 0 bases short and J 5 bases short, with 7 bases between. The length of the CDR3 is 13 residues. The CDR3 sequence: CATSDLFGHEQYF. The CDR3 DNA reads as TGTGCCACCAGTGATTTGTTCGGCCACGAGCAGTACTTC.

This clonotype was observed at least ten times. This chain links TRBV7-9 with TRBJ2-5; D ambiguous. Germline lookup yields CDR1 SEHNR and CDR2 FQNEAQ (reference sequence). There are 12 residues in the CDR3. V was pared by 2 bases and J by 7 bases, with 8 bases between. The CDR3 region has the DNA TGTGCCAGCAGCTTATCAGTACCGACCCAGTACTTC. Its protein product is CASSLSVPTQYF.

There are many counts of this clonotype. The gene calls are TRBV9 and TRBJ2-7, with a possible D match to TRBD1 (6 bases). The V end was cut by 3 bases, the J end by 2 bases, with 15 bases between. Per germline, CDR1 SGDLS and CDR2 YYNGEE. This CDR3 comprises 15 residues. The CDR3 reads CASSEGPQGTYEQYF. In nucleotides, the CDR3 is TGTGCCAGCAGCGAAGGACCCCAGGGGACCTACGAGCAGTACTTC.

This clonotype was seen many times. The rearrangement joins TRBV11-2 to TRBJ2-6; D gene ambiguous. The CDR3 has 15 residues. Germline V gene sequence: CDR1 SGHAT, CDR2 FQNNGV. The ends were cut back, 3 bases at V and 2 bases at J, with 8 bases in the middle. In nucleotides, the CDR3 is TGTGCCAGCAGCTTGATGGGAACTGGGGCCAACGTCCTGACTTTC. Amino acid sequence: CASSLMGTGANVLTF.

In its sample, this clonotype was seen many times. The chain couples TRBV11-2 to TRBJ2-2, with 7 bases identical to TRBD1. The CDR3 has 13 residues. The V gene end was trimmed by 5 bases and the J gene end by 7 bases; junction bases not matched to a gene: 4. Per germline, CDR1 SGHAT and CDR2 FQNNGV. The CDR3 here is CASSATGDGELFF. CDR3 sequence (DNA): TGTGCCAGCAGCGCCACAGGGGACGGGGAGCTGTTTTTT.

This clonotype was seen many times. J is TRBJ2-7 and V is TRBV28; 10 bases are a match to TRBD2. Germline V gene lookup returns CDR1 MDHEN and CDR2 SYDVKM. V was clipped by 1 base and J by 0 bases; unmatched bases: 6. The CDR3 length is 17 residues. CDR3 sequence reads: CASSLYSTSGISYEQYF. In DNA, the CDR3 is TGTGCCAGCAGTTTATATTCCACTAGCGGGATCTCCTACGAGCAGTACTTC.

In its sample, this clonotype was seen many times. The V call is TRBV6-1, the J call TRBJ1-1, with D tentatively TRBD1 (5 bases). Trimming pared 3 bases from V and 8 bases from J, leaving 13 bases between. From germline, CDR1 is MNHNS and CDR2 SASEGT. CDR3 length: 13 residues. CDR3 residues: CASSDMGRDEAFF. The CDR3 DNA reads TGTGCCAGCAGTGATATGGGGAGGGACGAAGCTTTCTTT.

Ten or more counts support this clonotype. The rearrangement joins TRBV10-3 to TRBJ1-4; tentatively, D is TRBD1 (6 bases). V gave up 3 bases and J gave up 4 bases, with 12 bases separating them. In germline, CDR1 is ENHRY, CDR2 SYGVKD. The CDR3 sequence is 15 residues long. The CDR3 nucleotides are TGTGCCATCAGTGAAAACCAGGGGATTAATGAAAAACTGTTTTTT. Translated: CAISENQGINEKLFF.

V gene TRBV28 combines with J gene TRBJ2-5; no definite D call. The CDR3 runs 14 residues. Germline CDR1 MDHEN, CDR2 SYDVKM. Trimming cost V 5 bases and J 1 base, with 11 bases left between them. In DNA form, the CDR3 reads TGTGCCAGCAGTCCGGCTGGGCCCCAAGAGACCCAGTACTTC. Translation: CASSPAGPQETQYF. The entire variable domain, with the rest obtained from reference TRBV28 and TRBJ2-5, is as follows: DVKVTQSSRYLVKRTGEKVFLECVQDMDHENMFWYRQDPGLGLRLIYFSYDVKMKEKGDIPEGYSVSREKKERFSLILESASTNQTSMYLCASSPAGPQETQYFGPGTRLLVL.

This chain joins TRBV19 and TRBJ2-5, with 11 bases identical to TRBD2. V dropped 2 bases and J dropped 7; count of bases not matched to a gene: 3. The CDR3 length is 14 residues. The V gene's germline CDR1 is LNHDA and CDR2 SQIVND (reference sequence). CDR3 nucleotide sequence: TGTGCCAGTAGTATAACTAGCGGGGGAAGGACCCAGTACTTC. Encoded protein: CASSITSGGRTQYF.

This clonotype was counted at least ten times. Just one base apart from a much larger clone, this may be a read error. V gene TRBV9 combines with J gene TRBJ2-2; no definite D call. CDR3 length: 11 amino acids. CDR1 is SGDLS and CDR2 is YYNGEE in the germline V gene. V lost 1 base, J lost 6 bases, and 1 base lay in between. CDR3: CASSVSGELFF. CDR3 coding DNA: TGTGCCAGCAGCGTATCCGGGGAGCTGTTTTTT.

This clonotype was observed many times. The rearrangement uses TRBV10-2 and TRBJ1-1, with D perhaps matching TRBD1 (6 bases). Germline V gene sequence: CDR1 WSHSY, CDR2 SAAADI. Trimming shortened V by 10 bases and J by 8 bases, and 17 bases separated the two germline ends. This CDR3 has 12 amino acids. The CDR3 is CAISQRGGEAFF. CDR3 DNA sequence: TGCGCCATATCACAAAGAGGGGGAGAAGCTTTCTTT.

This clonotype was counted at least ten times. This rearrangement joins TRBV12-3 or TRBV12-4 to TRBJ1-5; TRBD1 matches at 7 bases. The CDR3 length is 16 residues. J gave up 2 bases and V 1 base, and 5 bases lay outside the gene matches. The CDR3 spells CASSLGQGRGNQPQHF. The CDR3 coding sequence is TGTGCCAGCAGTTTAGGACAGGGACGGGGCAATCAGCCCCAGCATTTT.

This clonotype has only a few counts. The chain joins TRBV27 to TRBJ2-2, with D uncertain. Germline V gene lookup returns CDR1 MNHEY and CDR2 SMNVEV (reference sequence). This CDR3 contains 15 residues. The V gene lost 3 bases and the J gene lost 5 bases, with 13 bases spanning the gap. CDR3 sequence reads: CASSLTAWETGELFF. The CDR3 DNA reads as TGTGCCAGCAGTTTGACGGCCTGGGAAACCGGGGAGCTGTTTTTT.

The genes are TRBV6-1 and TRBJ1-5; the D is unclear. Between the trimmed V and J ends, which lost 0 bases and 0 bases, there was a span of 9 bases. Germline CDR1 MNHNS, CDR2 SASEGT. CDR3 length: 16 residues. This CDR3 is CASSEAHFYSNQPQHF. The DNA for the CDR3 is TGTGCCAGCAGTGAAGCCCACTTCTATAGCAATCAGCCCCAGCATTTT.

As to this clonotype: A single base separates this from a much larger clone, so it may be a read error. The chain is built from TRBV9 and TRBJ1-4; D gene uncertain. Trimming removed 10 bases from V and 4 bases from J, with 17 bases in between. The CDR3 loop spans 14 amino acids. Per germline, CDR1 SGDLS and CDR2 YYNGEE. CDR3 residues: CAGTNSNSNEKLFF. As DNA, the CDR3 is TGTGCCGGCACTAATTCCAACAGTAATGAAAAACTGTTTTTT.

This clonotype was recorded many times. This chain connects TRBV7-9 to TRBJ2-1, with D possibly TRBD2 on 6 matching bases. Trimming cost V 8 bases and J 6 bases, with 14 bases left between them. The CDR3 is made up of 13 amino acids. Germline lookup yields CDR1 SEHNR and CDR2 FQNEAQ (reference sequence). For the CDR3, the DNA is TGTGCCAGCGGTCCCGGGAGCGGCAATGAGCAGTTCTTC. Protein: CASGPGSGNEQFF.

This clonotype was detected ten times or more. The rearrangement joins TRBV3-1 to TRBJ2-3; D might be TRBD1 (5 bases). Per the germline V gene, CDR1 is LGHDT and CDR2 is YNNKEL (reference sequence). V dropped 4 bases and J dropped 2 bases, with 7 bases sitting between them. The CDR3 consists of 13 residues. CDR3 residues: CASSPDNTDTQYF. The CDR3 DNA sequence: TGTGCCAGCAGCCCGGACAACACAGATACGCAGTATTTT.

This clonotype has a count of ten or more. The rearrangement links TRBV6-2 or TRBV6-3 to TRBJ2-3; 10 nucleotides line up with TRBD2. The junction had 17 bases not matched to a gene; V was cut back by 5 bases and J by 6 bases. This CDR3 is 18 amino acids long. Germline CDR1 MNHEY, CDR2 SVGEGT. For the CDR3, the DNA is TGTGCCAGCAGTACCTTCACCGATGCTAGCGGGAGCCAGGATACGCAGTATTTT. Encoded protein: CASSTFTDASGSQDTQYF.